This T cell receptor (beta chain) was sequenced for a study of T cells after yellow fever vaccination. Across the whole study: Fractions with few cells were prepared using SMART-Seq v4 Ultra Low Input.

TCRdb independently ran MiXCR on the 5' RACE reads; one entry per CDR3 protein. Here the sample spans some 600,000 distinct CDR3 sequences, 17% being singletons. Looked up from germline, CDR1 is DFQATT and CDR2 is SNEGSKA (reference sequence). The CDR3 extends over 13 amino acids. Trimming removed 6 bases from V and 0 bases from J; junction bases left unmatched: 3. Sequences were derived from PBMCs, sampled about 5 days after the first yellow fever vaccination. The receptor comes from a man between 18 and 35 years old who received the YFV17D yellow fever vaccine. The chain employs TRBV20-1 and TRBJ2-7, with TRBD1 matching 9 bases. The CDR3 nucleotides are TGCAGTGCAGGGACAGGGAACTCCTACGAGCAGTACTTC. This gives the protein CSAGTGNSYEQYF.